Listed here is a single T cell receptor beta chain. The protocol was immunoSEQ multiplex PCR, while the TCRdb copy is restricted to in-frame clones and leaves out a portion. The table shows over a million clones, with over 95% occurring only once. This specimen belongs to a study of shared clonotypes between healthy human individuals. Trimming pared 6 bases from V and 4 bases from J, leaving 10 bases between. The germline V gene encodes CDR1 SGHRS and CDR2 YFSETQ. The length of the CDR3 is 13 residues. The material sequenced was naive CD4+ T cells sorted from blood. As to subset: CD45RA+ positively selected. This rearrangement joins TRBV5-1 to TRBJ2-2; a weak D match, TRBD2 (6 bases). The sequence was obtained from a man younger than 40 in good health. DNA for the CDR3: TGCGCCAGCAACGAGGGACTCACCGGGGAGCTGTTTTTT. Translation: CASNEGLTGELFF.